One and the same sample provided the 4 T cell receptor beta chains below, sequenced in a study of blood T cells in healthy people across ages. Next came a second PCR, run for roughly 6 to 11 cycles, which used a sample-barcoded 5' primer along with a J-beta primer mix. Each CDR3 protein is one row after TCRdb ran MiXCR on the 5' RACE reads. The table lists about 1.8 million distinct CDR3 sequences, 49% of them singletons. Specimen: blood. These receptors were collected from a woman aged 40 to 50 in good health.

This chain's CDR3 is CASPGQQLSNYGYTF. The CDR3 region has the DNA TGTGCCAGTCCGGGACAGCAACTTTCCAACTATGGCTACACCTTC. The chain carries TRBV2 and TRBJ1-2; TRBD1 agrees at 7 bases. V lost 9 bases and J lost 2; bases outside the gene matches: 12. The germline CDR1 and CDR2 sequences are SNHLY and FYNNEI. CDR3 length: 15 amino acids.

This chain links TRBV2 with TRBJ2-7; no firm D call. The germline gives CDR1 SNHLY, CDR2 FYNNEI. V lost 6 bases, J lost 3 bases, and 3 bases lay in between. The CDR3 runs to 10 residues. CDR3 in amino acids: CASRIYEQYF. The CDR3 DNA is TGTGCCAGCAGGATCTACGAGCAGTACTTC.

The sample holds a few counts of this clonotype. V is TRBV20-1 and J is TRBJ2-7; TRBD1 or TRBD2 may be the D gene (6 bases each). Germline CDR1 is DFQATT and CDR2 is SNEGSKA (reference sequence). This CDR3 is built from 14 residues. CDR3 loop: CAGAQGGIPYEQYF. The CDR3 region has the DNA TGCGCTGGGGCACAGGGAGGAATCCCCTACGAGCAGTACTTC.

A few counts support this clonotype. This chain joins TRBV29-1 and TRBJ1-2, with D possibly TRBD1 on 6 matching bases. Germline CDR1 and CDR2: SQVTM and ANQGSEA. This CDR3 comprises 12 residues. Trimming stripped 5 bases from V and 5 bases from J, with 12 bases between. The CDR3 region is CSVWGGLYGYTF. CDR3 sequence (DNA): TGCAGCGTTTGGGGGGGCTTATATGGCTACACCTTC. Complete variable domain (other parts from reference TRBV29-1 and TRBJ1-2): SAVISQKPSRDICQRGTSLTIQCQVDSQVTMMFWYRQQPGQSLTLIATANQGSEATYESGFVIDKFPISRPNLTFSTLTVSNMSPEDSSIYLCSVWGGLYGYTFGSGTRLTVV.